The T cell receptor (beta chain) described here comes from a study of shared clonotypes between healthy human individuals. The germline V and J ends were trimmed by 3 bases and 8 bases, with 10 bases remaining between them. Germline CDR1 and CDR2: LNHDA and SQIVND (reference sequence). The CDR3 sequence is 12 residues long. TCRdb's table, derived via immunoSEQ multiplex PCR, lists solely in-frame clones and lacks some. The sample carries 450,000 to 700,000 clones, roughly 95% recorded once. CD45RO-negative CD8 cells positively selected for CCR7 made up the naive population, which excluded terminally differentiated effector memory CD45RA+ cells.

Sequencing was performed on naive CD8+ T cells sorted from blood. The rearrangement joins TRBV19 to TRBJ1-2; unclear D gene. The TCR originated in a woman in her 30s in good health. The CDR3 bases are TGTGCCAGTAGTATGGCAGGCTGGGGCTACACCTTC. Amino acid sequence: CASSMAGWGYTF.